What follows describes a single T cell receptor (beta chain). This clone was seen only a few times. Its antigen has not been determined. The sample holds no much larger clone one base away, and base qualities are not on file. The data originate from a study of blood T cell repertoires in COVID-19 (dated by TCRdb to 2020 to 2022). Study-level background: The collaborator samples originated in the United States, Italy and Spain and spanned the acute and convalescent phases of COVID-19. Samples were obtained from the ongoing ImmuneRACE study (first 160 participants) and from 1,254 subjects provided by 6 global collaborators. Sample metadata almost always included a de-identified subject ID, COVID-19 status, age in years and sex. Where HLA class I and class II types were available, the types were taken from metadata supplied by the sample provider, not from assay-based typing. The repertoires were released in a freely available public database meant as a resource for research on the immune response to SARS-CoV-2. Subjects who had been exposed to COVID-19, were actively infected with it, or had recovered from it provided the deeply sampled blood TCRbeta repertoires that made up the dataset. The material from the prospective study consisted of cDNA or gDNA derived from T cells, B-cell-depleted T cells, or PBMCs.

In the prospective study, participants were about 18 to 95 years old, resided in around 25 geographic areas of the United States, and were enrolled through a virtual design. In the prospective study, participants were assigned to cohorts based on the clinical history participants reported in a screening survey and a study questionnaire. Recovered participants in ImmuneRACE Cohort 3 were defined by two consecutive negative NP/OP PCR tests, clearance by a healthcare professional, or resolution of symptoms. In the prospective study, mobile phlebotomists collected whole blood, serum and a nasopharyngeal or oropharyngeal swab from each participant. Additional blood draws and questionnaires over a 2-month period could optionally be provided by prospective study participants. Before DNA extraction, prospective study blood samples were shipped either frozen or at room temperature. V was cut back by 1 base and J by 3 bases, leaving a gap of 9 bases between them. The CDR3 runs 14 residues from the cysteine to the phenylalanine. The CDR3 DNA has 42 bases and is translated from base 1. From a lookup of the germline V gene, CDR1 and CDR2 are SGHTA and FQGNSA.

TCRbeta CDR3 regions were amplified from genomic DNA by means of the immunoSEQ Assay, a bias-controlled multiplex PCR. The study's processing was this. Nucleated cell counts per sample were estimated from amplification of reference gene primers within the assay. Sequence reads were collapsed and filtered to measure the absolute abundance of every unique TCRbeta CDR3 rearrangement. For each sample, productive Simpson clonality was calculated as the square root of Simpson's diversity index over productive rearrangements. The table comes from immuneACCESS by way of TCRdb, which keeps in-frame sequences with V and J called. Part of the clones is missing from these tables; in studies checked, under half for an unresolved V gene and the rest for unknown reasons. V, J and clone size derive from that table, while D and trimming were established from the DNA sequence. Within this sample are 200,000 or so clones, with around 89% of them counted one time only. Jointly, the top ten make up around 2.6% of the sample.

What the work shows at the level of the full study, not this receptor alone: Clinical and demographic metadata were provided uncurated, with the amount varying by source and participant.

The chain couples TRBV7-2 to TRBJ1-2; the D gene cannot be named for sure. This sequence originates from a woman in her twenties or thirties who had recovered from COVID-19. The sample taken for sequencing was PBMCs or T cells enriched from blood (not recorded which). The CDR3 is CASSLGPGDYGYTF. Read as DNA, the sequence is TGTGCCAGCAGCTTAGGTCCGGGTGACTATGGCTACACCTTC.